This entry is about one TCR beta chain. The data stem from a study of blood T cell repertoires in COVID-19. Study background: Italy, Spain and the United States were the sources of the convalescent and acute COVID-19 samples. PBMCs, B-cell-depleted T cells, or T cells provided the cDNA or gDNA that made up the material.

Authors' methods: Reference gene primer amplification gave estimated nucleated cell counts. Sequenced by immunoSEQ multiplex PCR; TCRdb stores in-frame clones only, minus some. V and J calls plus clone size are reproduced from that table; the DNA served to infer D and trimming. The repertoire holds some 270,000 clones, with 86% as singletons. The CDR3 consists of 12 residues. CDR1 and CDR2 (germline): GTSNPN, SVGIG (reference sequence). V was clipped by 2 bases and J by 3 bases, with 8 bases between them. The chain employs TRBV30 and TRBJ2-7, with D possibly TRBD2 on 5 matching bases. Sequencing input: peripheral blood. The sequence derives from a middle-aged man with active or convalescent COVID-19. The CDR3 DNA reads TGTGCCTGGAGTATCCGGGGCTACGAGCAGTACTTC. This sequence encodes CAWSIRGYEQYF.